This T cell receptor beta chain was sequenced during a study of blood T cell repertoires in COVID-19. Repertoires were generated with immunoSEQ multiplex PCR, while TCRdb's copy carries only in-frame clones and drops some. The sample carries 350,000 to 400,000 clones, approximately 88% recorded once. V lost 0 bases and J lost 5; bases outside the gene matches: 8. Germline V gene lookup returns CDR1 LGHNA and CDR2 YSLEER. CDR3 size: 16 residues. The sample consisted of PBMCs or T cells enriched from blood (not recorded which). This chain uses TRBV4-3 with TRBJ2-5, with 8 bases fitting TRBD2. This receptor was identified in a woman in her twenties or thirties with acute COVID-19. CDR3 in amino acids: CASSQEARGGSETQYF. The CDR3 nucleotides read TGCGCCAGCAGCCAAGAGGCTCGGGGGGGCTCGGAGACCCAGTACTTC.